A single sample is the source of the 16 T cell receptor beta chains below, sequenced in a study of OX40 agonist ivuxolimab in advanced cancers. TCRdb's table, derived via immunoSEQ multiplex PCR, lists solely in-frame clones and lacks some. The data show 30,000 to 40,000 clones, with over 75% seen just once and around a quarter held by the top ten. The sequencing used CD4+ or CD8+ T cells sorted from blood, collected in a trial of the OX40 agonist ivuxolimab. These TCRs come from an adult with an advanced solid tumor such as melanoma, head and neck, liver or kidney cancer.

This clone was counted only a few times. The chain joins TRBV19 to TRBJ1-2, with D possibly being TRBD1 (5 bases). Per the germline V gene, CDR1 is LNHDA and CDR2 is SQIVND (reference sequence). This CDR3 contains 15 residues. Trimming removed 7 bases from V and 4 bases from J, with 19 bases in between. CDR3 DNA: TGTGCCAGTAAATCCGGCAGGGCACCTTTCTATGGCTACACCTTC. It codes for CASKSGRAPFYGYTF.

This clone came up a few times. V is TRBV6-5 and J is TRBJ1-2; no firm D call. The length of the CDR3 is 11 residues. Germline V gene lookup returns CDR1 MNHEY and CDR2 SVGAGI. Trimming removed 11 bases at V and 2 bases at J, with 9 bases between. This CDR3 reads CAHGVNYGYTF. DNA for the CDR3: TGTGCCCACGGGGTAAACTATGGCTACACCTTC.

The chain has TRBV21-1 and TRBJ2-7; the table's D call of TRBD2 was not tested on the DNA. TRBV21-1 is termed a pseudogene. There are 14 residues in the CDR3. Here the CDR3 reads CASSMRGGDYEQYV. The CDR3 DNA reads as TGTGCCAGCAGCATGAGGGGGGGCGATTACGAGCAGTACGTC.

This rearrangement joins TRBV19 to TRBJ2-1; TRBD2 is a possible D gene (6 bases). CDR3 size: 15 residues. In germline, CDR1 is LNHDA, CDR2 SQIVND (reference sequence). Trimming shortened V by 5 bases and J by 8 bases, and 19 bases separated the two germline ends. CDR3: CASSPRPWDSHEQFF. DNA of the CDR3: TGTGCCAGTAGTCCCCGACCTTGGGACTCCCATGAGCAGTTCTTC.

The chain is built from TRBV30 and TRBJ1-2; possible D gene TRBD1, 6 bases. The CDR3 runs to 12 residues. V shed 7 bases and J shed 0 bases, with 9 bases lying between them. Germline V CDR1 and CDR2: GTSNPN, SVGIG (reference sequence). The CDR3 DNA sequence: TGTGCCTCGGACAGAACTAACTATGGCTACACCTTC. It encodes CASDRTNYGYTF.

The chain carries TRBV11-2 and TRBJ2-5, with D perhaps matching TRBD2 (6 bases). The end of the DNA fits TRBJ2-7 better, so the J call may be wrong. The CDR3 is made up of 15 amino acids. Germline V gene sequence: CDR1 SGHAT, CDR2 FQNNGV. The CDR3 sequence is CASRPQGGRYGEQYF. CDR3 in DNA: TGTGCCAGCAGACCCCAGGGAGGTCGCTACGGCGAGCAGTACTTC.

The V call is TRBV21-1, the J call TRBJ2-4; the DNA was not used to check the table's D call, TRBD2. TRBV21-1 is tagged as a pseudogene. This CDR3 has 16 residues. The CDR3 region is CASSKAPGWEKNIQYF. The DNA of the CDR3 is TGTGCCAGCAGCAAAGCGCCTGGGTGGGAGAAAAACATTCAGTACTTC.

This sequence joins TRBV5-1 and TRBJ2-1; 9 positions match TRBD1. Per germline, CDR1 SGHRS and CDR2 YFSETQ. The CDR3 runs to 15 residues. Trimming at V came to 0 bases and at J to 6 bases, leaving 4 bases not matched to a gene. Here the CDR3 reads CASSLVQGASNEQFF. CDR3 nucleotide sequence: TGCGCCAGCAGCTTGGTACAGGGGGCTAGCAATGAGCAGTTCTTC.

V is TRBV6-5 and J is TRBJ2-1; D unclear. Trimming took off 8 bases at V and 5 bases at J, with 7 bases between the two ends. This CDR3 is built from 11 residues. Germline loops: CDR1 MNHEY, CDR2 SVGAGI. CDR3 sequence reads: CASWGDNEQFF. As DNA, the CDR3 is TGTGCCAGCTGGGGTGACAATGAGCAGTTCTTC.

The J gene is TRBJ1-2, the V gene TRBV7-9; tentative D call: TRBD1 (5 bases). The CDR3 sequence is 14 residues long. The germline V gene encodes CDR1 SEHNR and CDR2 FQNEAQ (reference sequence). Trimming shortened V by 1 base and J by 2 bases, and 8 bases separated the two germline ends. The CDR3 loop is CASSLGWGNYGYTF. The CDR3 coding sequence is TGTGCCAGCAGCTTAGGATGGGGCAACTATGGCTACACCTTC.

The chain combines TRBV9 with TRBJ1-1; D unresolved. The germline gives CDR1 SGDLS, CDR2 YYNGEE. The V end was cut by 7 bases, the J end by 11 bases, with 12 bases between. CDR3 length: 10 amino acids. Written as DNA, the CDR3 is TGTGCCAGCGGCGGAGGGTGGGCTTTCTTT. It is translated as CASGGGWAFF.

The rearrangement uses TRBV30 and TRBJ2-3; 8 positions agree with TRBD2. Trimming took 2 bases from V and 5 from J; bases not matched to a gene: 12. CDR1 and CDR2 (germline): GTSNPN, SVGIG (reference sequence). The CDR3 length is 16 residues. The CDR3 bases are TGTGCCTGGAGTCGTAGGACTAGCCTCTCTGGAGATACGCAGTATTTT. Protein: CAWSRRTSLSGDTQYF.

The CDR3 spells CASSEGNSAAEKLFF. The CDR3, as DNA: TGTGCCAGCAGTGAAGGGAATTCTGCGGCGGAAAAACTGTTTTTT. The chain couples TRBV25-1 to TRBJ1-4; D remains unclear. The CDR3 extends over 15 amino acids. CDR1 is MGHDK, CDR2 SYGVNS, per germline. Between the trimmed V and J ends, which lost 2 bases and 8 bases, there was a span of 15 bases.

The chain employs TRBV9 and TRBJ1-5; 9 nucleotides align to TRBD1. The CDR3 consists of 16 residues. From germline, CDR1 is SGDLS and CDR2 YYNGEE. Losses at the gene ends were 0 bases for V and 5 bases for J; bases not matched to a gene: 6. For the CDR3, the DNA is TGTGCCAGCAGCGTAGGACAGGGGGGCCATTATCAGCCCCAGCATTTT. Translation: CASSVGQGGHYQPQHF.

The V and J genes are TRBV11-2 and TRBJ1-1, with D possibly TRBD1 on 5 matching bases. Trimming removed 1 base at V and 3 bases at J, with 12 bases between. The CDR3 totals 15 residues. CDR1 and CDR2 (germline): SGHAT, FQNNGV. This CDR3 reads CASSLGRTGHTEAFF. The CDR3 bases are TGTGCCAGCAGCTTAGGGAGAACAGGACACACTGAAGCTTTCTTT.

J is TRBJ1-2 and V is TRBV27; TRBD1 aligns across 9 bases. Germline V gene lookup returns CDR1 MNHEY and CDR2 SMNVEV (reference sequence). The CDR3 has 14 residues. Trimming removed 8 bases from V and 7 bases from J; junction bases left unmatched: 11. The CDR3 sequence: CASRSQQGASGYTF. In nucleotides, the CDR3 is TGTGCCAGCCGTTCCCAACAGGGGGCGAGTGGCTACACCTTC.